This TCR beta chain is from a study of T cell changes during pregnancy in multiple sclerosis. Some clones are missing from TCRdb's copy, which holds only in-frame ones; the method was immunoSEQ multiplex PCR. Altogether roughly 77,000 clones are present, around nine tenths being singletons, with the ten largest covering less than 2%. CDR1 and CDR2 from the germline V gene are LNHDA and SQIVND (reference sequence). V lost 2 bases to trimming and J lost 5 bases, with 12 bases between them. This CDR3 region has 14 residues. This specimen was peripheral blood, taken in the second trimester of pregnancy. V is TRBV19 and J is TRBJ1-1; maybe TRBD1 (6 bases). This TCR came from a female donor with multiple sclerosis, enrolled in a pregnancy study. The CDR3 loop reads CASSILIGGTEAFF. CDR3 nucleotides: TGTGCCAGTAGTATACTGATAGGGGGAACTGAAGCTTTCTTT. The entire variable domain, with the rest obtained from reference TRBV19 and TRBJ1-1, is as follows: DGGITQSPKYLFRKEGQNVTLSCEQNLNHDAMYWYRQDPGQGLRLIYYSQIVNDFQKGDIAEGYSVSREKKESFPLTVTSAQKNPTAFYLCASSILIGGTEAFFGQGTRLTVV.